This TCR beta chain was captured by sequencing in a study of human T cells and chemical hapten exposure listed by TCRdb under 2021. For the wider study: For sensitization, 2% DPC in acetone was applied to a 2 cm by 2 cm area of upper inner arm skin. Weekly therapeutic DPC doses were additionally applied to the scalp of patients throughout the roughly 23-week study period. Blood samples were taken from patients before sensitization (week 0) and at 2, 6 and about 24 weeks after DPC sensitization. Twenty-nine alopecia patients provided blood for TCR sequencing at one to four time points (pre-sensitization, 2, 6 and 24 weeks). This study followed changes in the peripheral blood TCR repertoire in vivo during primary and secondary sensitization of alopecia patients to the hapten diphenylcyclopropenone (DPC). Libraries were combined into a pool for sequencing, and differences in TCR yield between samples came mainly from small differences in library volumes within the pool. The mostly female patient cohort included alopecia areata with under or over 50% scalp involvement, alopecia totalis and alopecia universalis. Patch testing was performed on the upper back with Finn chambers containing 0.01% DPC, and the patch tests were scored after 6 days according to International Contact Dermatitis Research Group standards.

From the cysteine up to the phenylalanine, the CDR3 has a length of 16 residues. Only the CDR3 DNA stays, 48 bases, in frame from base 1. Looking up the germline V gene yields CDR1 SGHAT and CDR2 FQNNGV. V is cut back by 3 bases and J by 5 bases, with 10 bases in the junction unmatched. Comment on this clonotype: It lacks a known antigen. No much larger clone is present one base from it, and per-base qualities are unavailable.

Beyond this particular receptor, the publication reports: Alopecia, a presumed autoimmune disease, was present in all patients, so the immune response of the patients might differ from that of healthy individuals. Repeated subsampling changed both the strength of the expansion versus patch-test correlation and the threshold at which the correlation became significant. The number of PT1 expanded TCRs positively correlated with patch test score, significant at thresholds 8, 16 and 32 but not 4. The number of TCRs above 1 in 1000 frequency did not change with DPC sensitization; there was no evidence of global repertoire structure alterations. Significantly more large CDR3 similarity clusters were formed by expanded TCRs than by pre-sensitization or healthy control sets, consistent with antigen-driven responses.

The time point label on this specimen signifies: patch test 1, 2 weeks after DPC sensitization. Read against the paper, the sample's treatment or condition label means: therapeutic diphenylcyclopropenone sensitization with weekly scalp DPC. Blood at each patch-test visit was drawn before the patch test was applied. Eligible patients were aged 18 to 70, diagnosed with alopecia, deemed suitable for DPC therapy, and excluded if pregnant. Total RNA was extracted from unfractionated whole blood collected in Tempus Blood RNA tubes. The protocol used for the library was RACE. TCRdb names NextSeq 500 as the instrument used. During library preparation, unique molecular identifiers were attached to individual cDNA molecules so that TCRs could be counted quantitatively and reproducibly. Each blood RNA sample was used to sequence both TCR alpha and TCR beta chains. Regarding the original processing steps: The median number of TCRs per sample was around 96,000, ranging from about 20,000 to 750,000. V, J and CDR3 annotation of the TCR reads was performed with the Decombinator software suite. Every sample was subsampled to the same number of TCRs (28,000) for the PS versus PT1 abundance plots. Expanded TCRs were defined as absent before sensitization and observed at least eight times at the 2-week time point. The public reads were reprocessed in TCRdb via fastp at Q25 and MiXCR, keeping in-frame beta chains. Entries are consolidated by CDR3 protein sequence, retaining the most common genes and DNA. The V and J calls, along with clone size, are taken from TCRdb and not from the paper's own processing. The sample yields under 200,000 distinct CDR3 sequences; approximately 14% were counted once. The ten largest clones take up 1.5% to 2% of the sample.

The starting material was whole blood, obtained in connection with sensitization to the hapten diphenylcyclopropenone (DPC). The chain links TRBV11-2 with TRBJ2-1; 7 central bases correspond to TRBD2. The sequence was obtained from a woman aged 25 to 39 with alopecia areata. Some clones in this sample may be carry-over from other donors' samples. The DNA sequence reads TGTGCCAGCAGCTTTCCCGGCACCGGGACTAACAATGAGCAGTTCTTC. This sequence encodes CASSFPGTGTNNEQFF.